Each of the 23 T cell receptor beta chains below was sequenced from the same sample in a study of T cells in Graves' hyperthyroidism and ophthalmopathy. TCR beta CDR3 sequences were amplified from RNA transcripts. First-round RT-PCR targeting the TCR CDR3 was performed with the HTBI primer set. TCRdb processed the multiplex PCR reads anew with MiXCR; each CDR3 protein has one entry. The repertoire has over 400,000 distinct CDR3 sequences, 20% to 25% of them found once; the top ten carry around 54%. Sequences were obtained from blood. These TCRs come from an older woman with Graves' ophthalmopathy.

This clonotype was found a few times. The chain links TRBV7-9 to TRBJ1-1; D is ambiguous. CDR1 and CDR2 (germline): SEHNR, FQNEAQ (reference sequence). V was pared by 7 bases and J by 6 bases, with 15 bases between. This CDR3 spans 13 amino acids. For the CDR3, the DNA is TGTGCCAGCACCCCGTCGGGTGTCGCTGAAGCTTTCTTT. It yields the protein CASTPSGVAEAFF.

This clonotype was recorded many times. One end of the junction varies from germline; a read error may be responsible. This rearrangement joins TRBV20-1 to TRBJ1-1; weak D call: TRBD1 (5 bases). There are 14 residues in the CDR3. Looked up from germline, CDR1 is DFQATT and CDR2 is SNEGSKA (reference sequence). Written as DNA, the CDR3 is TGCAGTGTTAGAGGGGCGGGACGGAACACTGAAGCTTTCTTT. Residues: CSVRGAGRNTEAFF.

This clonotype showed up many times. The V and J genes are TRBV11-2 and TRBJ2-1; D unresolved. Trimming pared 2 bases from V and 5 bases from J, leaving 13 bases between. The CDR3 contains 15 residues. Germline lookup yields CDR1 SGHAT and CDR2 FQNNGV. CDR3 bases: TGTGCCAGCAGCTTAAGTCCCCGGGTCCACAATGAGCAGTTCTTC. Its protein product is CASSLSPRVHNEQFF.

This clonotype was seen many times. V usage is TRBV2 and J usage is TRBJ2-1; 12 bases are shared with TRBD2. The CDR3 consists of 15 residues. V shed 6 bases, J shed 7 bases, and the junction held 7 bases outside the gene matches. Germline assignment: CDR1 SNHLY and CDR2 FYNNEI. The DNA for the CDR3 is TGTGCCAGCAGGCTGACTAGCGGGAGTAGTAATGAGCAGTTCTTC. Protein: CASRLTSGSSNEQFF. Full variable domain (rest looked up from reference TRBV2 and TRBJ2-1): EPEVTQTPSHQVTQMGQEVILRCVPISNHLYFYWYRQILGQKVEFLVSFYNNEISEKSEIFDDQFSVERPDGSNFTLKIRSTKLEDSAMYFCASRLTSGSSNEQFFGPGTRLTVL.

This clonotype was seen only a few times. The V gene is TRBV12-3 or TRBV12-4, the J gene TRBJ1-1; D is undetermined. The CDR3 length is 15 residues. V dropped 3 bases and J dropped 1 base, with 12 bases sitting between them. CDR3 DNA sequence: TGTGCCAGCAGTTTCCAAGGCGGCAGGAACACTGAAGCTTTCTTT. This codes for CASSFQGGRNTEAFF.

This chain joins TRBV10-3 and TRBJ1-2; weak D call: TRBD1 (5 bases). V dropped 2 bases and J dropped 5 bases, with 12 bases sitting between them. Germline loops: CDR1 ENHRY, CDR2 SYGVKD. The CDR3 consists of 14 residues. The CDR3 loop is CAISEGREWYGYTF. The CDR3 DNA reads TGTGCCATCAGTGAGGGCAGGGAATGGTATGGCTACACCTTC.

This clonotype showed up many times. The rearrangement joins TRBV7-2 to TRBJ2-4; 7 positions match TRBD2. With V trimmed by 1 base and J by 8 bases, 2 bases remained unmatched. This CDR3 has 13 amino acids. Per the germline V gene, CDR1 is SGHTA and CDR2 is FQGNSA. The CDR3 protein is CASSLVGGDIQYF. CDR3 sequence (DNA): TGTGCCAGCAGCTTAGTTGGGGGGGACATTCAGTACTTC.

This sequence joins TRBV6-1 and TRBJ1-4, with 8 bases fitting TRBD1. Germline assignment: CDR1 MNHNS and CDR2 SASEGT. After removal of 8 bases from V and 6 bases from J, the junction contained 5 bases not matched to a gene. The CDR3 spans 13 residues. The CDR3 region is CASGAGGYEKLFF. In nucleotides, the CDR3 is TGTGCCAGCGGGGCAGGGGGCTATGAAAAACTGTTTTTT.

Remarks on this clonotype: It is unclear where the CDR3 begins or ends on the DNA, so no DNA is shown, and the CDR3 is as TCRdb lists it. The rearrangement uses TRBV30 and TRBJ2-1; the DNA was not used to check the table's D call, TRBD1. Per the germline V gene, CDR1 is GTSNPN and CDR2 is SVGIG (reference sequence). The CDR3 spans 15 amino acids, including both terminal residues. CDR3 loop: CAFGQGALHYNEQFF.

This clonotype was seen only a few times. The CDR3 sequence: CASSLGASGRANEQFF. The CDR3 coding sequence is TGCGCCAGCAGCTTGGGGGCTAGCGGGAGGGCCAATGAGCAGTTCTTC. This chain joins TRBV5-1 and TRBJ2-1, with 12 bases fitting TRBD2. The CDR3 contains 16 residues. V lost 0 bases, J lost 6 bases, and 4 bases stayed unmatched. From germline, CDR1 is SGHRS and CDR2 YFSETQ.

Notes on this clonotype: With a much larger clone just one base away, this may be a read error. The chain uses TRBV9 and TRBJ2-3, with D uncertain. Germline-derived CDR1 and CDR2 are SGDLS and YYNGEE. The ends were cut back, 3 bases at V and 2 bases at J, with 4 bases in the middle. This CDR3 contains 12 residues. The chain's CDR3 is CASSGYTDTQYF. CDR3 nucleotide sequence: TGTGCCAGCAGCGGATACACAGATACGCAGTATTTT.

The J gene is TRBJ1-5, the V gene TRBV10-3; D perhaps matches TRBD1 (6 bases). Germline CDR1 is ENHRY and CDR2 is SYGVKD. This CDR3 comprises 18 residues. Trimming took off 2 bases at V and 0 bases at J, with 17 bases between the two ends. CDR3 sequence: CAISENLQGPHSNQPQHF. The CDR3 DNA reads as TGTGCCATCAGTGAGAACTTACAGGGCCCCCATAGCAATCAGCCCCAGCATTTT.

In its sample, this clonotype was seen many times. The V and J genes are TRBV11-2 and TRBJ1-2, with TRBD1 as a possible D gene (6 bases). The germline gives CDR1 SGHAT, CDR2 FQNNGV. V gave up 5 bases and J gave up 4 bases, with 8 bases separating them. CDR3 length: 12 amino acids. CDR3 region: CASSKQGYGYTF. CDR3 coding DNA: TGTGCCAGCAGCAAACAGGGCTATGGCTACACCTTC.

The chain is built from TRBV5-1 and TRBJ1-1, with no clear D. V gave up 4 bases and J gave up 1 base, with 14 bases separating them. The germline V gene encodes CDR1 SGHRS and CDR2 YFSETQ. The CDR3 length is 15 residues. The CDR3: CASSPNQGWNTEAFF. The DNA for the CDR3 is TGCGCCAGCAGCCCAAACCAAGGGTGGAACACTGAAGCTTTCTTT.

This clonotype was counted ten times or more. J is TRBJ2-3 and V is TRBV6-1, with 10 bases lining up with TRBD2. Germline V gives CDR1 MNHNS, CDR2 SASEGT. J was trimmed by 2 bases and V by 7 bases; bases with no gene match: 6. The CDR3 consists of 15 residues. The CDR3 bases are TGTGCCAGCAACGGACTAGCGGAATACACAGATACGCAGTATTTT. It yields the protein CASNGLAEYTDTQYF.

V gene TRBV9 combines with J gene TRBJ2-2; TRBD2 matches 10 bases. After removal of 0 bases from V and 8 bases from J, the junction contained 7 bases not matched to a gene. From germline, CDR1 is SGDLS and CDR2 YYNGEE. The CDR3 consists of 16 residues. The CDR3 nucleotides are TGTGCCAGCAGCGTAGCCCTAGCGGGAGAGGAGGGGGAGCTGTTTTTT. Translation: CASSVALAGEEGELFF.

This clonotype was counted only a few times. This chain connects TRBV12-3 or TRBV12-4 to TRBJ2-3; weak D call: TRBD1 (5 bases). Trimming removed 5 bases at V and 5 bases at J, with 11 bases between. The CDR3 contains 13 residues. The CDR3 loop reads CASSRQGIDTQYF. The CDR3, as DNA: TGTGCCAGCAGTCGTCAGGGTATAGATACGCAGTATTTT.

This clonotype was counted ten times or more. The CDR3 loop reads CASSLRAGGTGSTDTQYF. CDR3 bases: TGTGCCAGCAGTTTGAGAGCGGGAGGGACCGGAAGCACAGATACGCAGTATTTT. The J gene is TRBJ2-3, the V gene TRBV12-3 or TRBV12-4; TRBD2 matches at 10 bases. V gave up 3 bases and J gave up 0 bases; unmatched junction bases: 9. The CDR3 is 18 amino acids.

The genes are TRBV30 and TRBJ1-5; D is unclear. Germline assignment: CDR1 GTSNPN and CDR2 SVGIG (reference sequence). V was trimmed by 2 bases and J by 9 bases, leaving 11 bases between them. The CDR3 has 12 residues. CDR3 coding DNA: TGTGCCTGGAGTCCCGATATAGGGCCCCAGCATTTT. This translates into CAWSPDIGPQHF.

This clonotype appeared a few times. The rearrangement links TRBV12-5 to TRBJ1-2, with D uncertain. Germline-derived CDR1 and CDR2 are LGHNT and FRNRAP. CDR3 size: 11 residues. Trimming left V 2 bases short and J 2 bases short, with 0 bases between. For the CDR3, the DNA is TGTGCTAGTGGTTTGAACTATGGCTACACCTTC. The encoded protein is CASGLNYGYTF.

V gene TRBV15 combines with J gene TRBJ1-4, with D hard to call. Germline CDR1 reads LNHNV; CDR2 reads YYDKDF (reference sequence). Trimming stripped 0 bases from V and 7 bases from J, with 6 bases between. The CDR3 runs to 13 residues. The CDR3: CATSRDKGEKLFF. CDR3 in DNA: TGTGCCACCAGCAGAGACAAGGGTGAAAAACTGTTTTTT.

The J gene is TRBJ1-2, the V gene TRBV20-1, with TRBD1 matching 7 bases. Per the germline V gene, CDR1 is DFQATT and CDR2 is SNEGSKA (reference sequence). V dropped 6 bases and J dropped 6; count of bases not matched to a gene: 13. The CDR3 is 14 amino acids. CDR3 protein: CSATTTGEVNGYTF. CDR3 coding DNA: TGCAGTGCAACAACCACAGGGGAAGTGAATGGCTACACCTTC.

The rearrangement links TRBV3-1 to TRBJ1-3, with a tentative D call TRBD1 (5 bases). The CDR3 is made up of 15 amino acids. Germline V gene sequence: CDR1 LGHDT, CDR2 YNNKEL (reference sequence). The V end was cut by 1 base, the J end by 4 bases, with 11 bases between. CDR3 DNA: TGTGCCAGCAGCCAAGGGGCAGGGAGGGGAAACACCATATATTTT. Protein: CASSQGAGRGNTIYF.